Listed below are T cell receptor beta chains from one sample, sequenced in a study of OX40 agonist ivuxolimab in advanced cancers. Here immunoSEQ multiplex PCR was the method, and the copy in TCRdb shows in-frame clones only, minus some. The table shows 60,000 to 90,000 clones, with about 87% occurring only once. The sequences come from CD4+ or CD8+ T cells sorted from blood, collected in a trial of the OX40 agonist ivuxolimab. The receptor source for this set is an adult with an advanced solid tumor such as melanoma, head and neck, liver or kidney cancer. CDR3s leave out the opening cysteine and the closing phenylalanine or tryptophan.

V gene	J gene	CDR3 length	CDR3 protein
TRBV5-1	TRBJ1-2	13	ASSLGQGLTYGYT
TRBV15	TRBJ1-3	15	ATSRDPGQGSGNTIY
TRBV5-1	TRBJ2-1	13	ASSPGTRTLGEQF
TRBV7-8	TRBJ2-7	16	ASSLESAIGLGSYEQY
TRBV5-6	TRBJ2-3	12	ASSLAGGPDTQY
TRBV30	TRBJ1-2	11	AWSVTPAGSYT
TRBV19	TRBJ1-5	11	ASSIQWDQPQH
TRBV4-1	TRBJ1-2	13	ASSQGYQGNYGYT
TRBV21-1	TRBJ1-1	12	ASSKYRVNTEAF
TRBV28	TRBJ1-3	14	ASSSPRGASGNTIY
TRBV11-3	TRBJ2-3	12	ASSLAASTDTQY
TRBV30	TRBJ2-2	13	ACPNRDTLIGELF
TRBV14	TRBJ2-7	16	ASSLIPRTSASSYEQY
TRBV28	TRBJ1-2	11	ASRPTGSDGYT
TRBV10-3	TRBJ2-3	12	AISVGPLTDTQY
TRBV30	TRBJ1-1	12	AWSVLGGGTEAF
TRBV6-6	TRBJ2-7	11	ASRGASPYEQY
TRBV11-3	TRBJ2-6	15	ASSTGIGAWGANVLT
TRBV6-5	TRBJ1-1	10	ASRGPGTEAF
TRBV28	TRBJ1-2	10	ASSLDREGYT
TRBV11-3	TRBJ1-1	11	ASSLERSGEAF
TRBV5-1	TRBJ1-2	12	ASSERTGPGGYT
TRBV5-1	TRBJ2-1	13	ASSQETGGRNEQF
TRBV5-1	TRBJ1-1	11	ASSLTGGTEAF
TRBV7-2	TRBJ2-1	11	ASSSRDYNEQF
TRBV28	TRBJ1-3	13	ASSLEGALGNTIY
TRBV28	TRBJ2-3	16	ASSSLLSTSGGADTQY
TRBV28	TRBJ1-4	12	ASSLRDYNEKLF
TRBV18	TRBJ2-5	10	ASSPLGETQY
TRBV11-1	TRBJ2-7	15	ASSKQGTQGRTYEQY
TRBV11-3	TRBJ2-3	10	ASSLGTDTQY
TRBV23-1	TRBJ1-2	12	ASSQQGQGNGYT
TRBV9	TRBJ2-3	12	ASSITSGGDTQY
TRBV6-5	TRBJ1-2	13	ASSYSRQGAQGYT
TRBV5-4	TRBJ1-2	11	ASSLAGQAGLI
TRBV9	TRBJ2-1	12	ASVAGVTYNEQF
TRBV6-5	TRBJ1-1	12	ASKTQGGGTEAF
TRBV20-1	TRBJ1-1	9	SAASGTEAF
TRBV21-1	TRBJ2-2	13	ARCPLEGKTGELF
TRBV19	TRBJ2-3	13	ASSRGTGIGGTQY
TRBV6-1	TRBJ1-1	12	ASSNRAVSTEAF
TRBV19	TRBJ1-1	11	ASSITGWTEAF
TRBV5-1	TRBJ1-2	10	ASSLVGDGYT
TRBV6-6	TRBJ2-1	12	ASSWTSGGDEQF
TRBV5-1	TRBJ2-3	13	ASSLGLAGEDTQY
TRBV6-6	TRBJ1-2	12	ATTPSGRTYGYT
TRBV28	TRBJ2-7	13	ASSRRQITTYEQY
TRBV19	TRBJ2-1	16	ASSIGGGSWIGRNEQF
TRBV5-4	TRBJ1-5	13	ASSTDGDSNQPQH
TRBV11-3	TRBJ2-3	11	ASSSSGVLGQY
TRBV7-2	TRBJ2-7	12	ASSLAGSQYEQY
TRBV27	TRBJ2-1	14	ASRRTGVGLDNEQF
TRBV25-1	TRBJ1-2	15	ASSDSSSGGINYGYT
TRBV7-3	-	11	ASSLTSGYEQY